The 14 T cell receptor beta chains in this list originate from one sample, sequenced in a study of tumor-infiltrating lymphocytes in primary liver carcinoma. Synthesis of TCR beta cDNA was carried out from approximately 0.55 ug total RNA with a constant-region primer. For TCR beta, libraries were produced by three nested multiplex PCR rounds using slightly modified ARM-PCR. Primers for the first two PCR rounds were TRBV1-TRBV30 forward primers and a C-beta reverse primer (approximately 10 cycles per round). One entry per CDR3 protein, called by TCRdb with MiXCR from the multiplex PCR reads. The sample yields approximately 37,000 distinct CDR3 sequences, 75% seen once. Without any cell sorting, about 18-31 mg of bulk tissue yielded co-extracted RNA and DNA. The sequenced material came from tumor-adjacent normal liver tissue. The receptor source for this set is a man in his forties with primary liver carcinoma and hepatitis B virus infection.

This clonotype has a single count. At one of its ends the junction is not consistent with the germline gene, which may arise from a read error. The chain employs TRBV7-8 and TRBJ2-6; D not resolved. Germline CDR1 SGHVS, CDR2 FQNEAQ. This CDR3 is built from 14 residues. CDR3 bases: TGTGCAACCGGCTCTGTGTCAAGCGCCAACGTTCTGACTTTC. This sequence encodes CATGSVSSANVLTF. The entire variable domain, with the rest obtained from reference TRBV7-8 and TRBJ2-6, is as follows: GAGVSQSPRYKVAKRGQDVALRCDPISGHVSLFWYQQALGQGPEFLTYFQNEAQLDKSGLPSDRFFAERPEGSVSTLKIQRTQQEDSAVYLCATGSVSSANVLTFGAGSRLTVL.

The chain is built from TRBV14 and TRBJ2-7; D is perhaps TRBD1 or TRBD2 (5 bases each). The germline gives CDR1 SGHDN, CDR2 FVKESK. Between the trimmed V and J ends, which lost 7 bases and 6 bases, there was a span of 22 bases. The length of the CDR3 is 15 residues. In nucleotides, the CDR3 is TGTGCCAGCATCCCCTCGGGACGGAAACTATTCGAGCAGTACTTC. Amino acid sequence: CASIPSGRKLFEQYF.

For this clonotype: One end of the junction varies from germline; a read error may be responsible. The chain links TRBV29-1 to TRBJ2-5, with 8 bases lining up with TRBD2. The CDR3 contains 15 residues. Germline CDR1 is SQVTM and CDR2 is ANQGSEA. CDR3 amino acids: CSIWRSGSWGETQYF. The CDR3 DNA reads TGCAGCATCTGGCGAAGCGGGAGCTGGGGGGAGACCCAGTATTTC.

This rearrangement joins TRBV11-2 to TRBJ2-3; maybe TRBD1 (6 bases). There are 16 residues in the CDR3. Germline CDR1 is SGHAT and CDR2 is FQNNGV. Trimming left V 7 bases short and J 6 bases short, with 23 bases between. The CDR3 DNA is TGTGCCAGCAATAGAAGAAGTACAGGGAACACGGATACGCAGTATTTT. Translation: CASNRRSTGNTDTQYF.

This clonotype was observed a handful of times. A much more abundant neighbour one base away suggests this may be a read error. This chain uses TRBV5-1 with TRBJ2-5, with TRBD2 as a possible D gene (6 bases). This CDR3 is 15 amino acids long. V was cut by 4 bases and J by 2 bases, with 15 bases left in between. Per germline, CDR1 SGHRS and CDR2 YFSETQ. This CDR3 is CASSLSGPGQETQYF. CDR3 DNA: TGCGCCAGCAGCCTTAGCGGACCAGGGCAAGAGACCCAGTACTTC.

To note about this clonotype: The junction and the germline gene differ at one end; a read error may be behind it. The rearrangement uses TRBV14 and TRBJ2-1, with 8 bases that match TRBD2. CDR1 is SGHDN and CDR2 is FVKESK in the germline V gene. CDR3 length equals 16 residues. The CDR3 DNA reads TGTGCCGGCAGTGCCTTAGCGGGATGGGTAAACGATGAGCAGTTCTTC. This sequence encodes CAGSALAGWVNDEQFF.

Turning to this clonotype: Mismatch with germline at one junction end may stem from a read error. The V and J genes are TRBV28 and TRBJ2-7; 11 bases match TRBD2. Germline CDR1 is MDHEN and CDR2 is SYDVKM. The CDR3 is made up of 15 amino acids. The CDR3 sequence: CASSQGLAVSYEQYF. CDR3 sequence (DNA): TGTGCCAGCAGTCAGGGACTAGCGGTCTCCTATGAGCAGTACTTC.

The chain has TRBV11-3 and TRBJ2-2; D remains ambiguous. This CDR3 has 12 amino acids. The ends were cut back, 2 bases at V and 6 bases at J, with 4 bases in the middle. Germline CDR1 is SGHNT and CDR2 is YENEEA. CDR3 protein: CASSLWSGELFF. DNA of the CDR3: TGTGCCAGCAGCTTATGGTCCGGGGAGCTGTTTTTT.

This chain uses TRBV7-3 with TRBJ2-7; D is ambiguous. The V gene lost 4 bases and the J gene lost 5 bases, with 9 bases spanning the gap. The CDR3 is 12 amino acids. Germline values: CDR1 SGHTA, CDR2 FQGTGA. CDR3 sequence (DNA): TGTGCCAGCAGCTCCAGAGTCCACGAGCAGTACTTC. It encodes CASSSRVHEQYF.

In regard to this clonotype: An end of the junction differs from the germline gene, which may be a read error. This chain links TRBV29-1 with TRBJ2-7; D might be TRBD2 (6 bases). Germline CDR1 SQVTM, CDR2 ANQGSEA. The CDR3 is made up of 10 amino acids. The CDR3 here is CSVEGEEPYF. Written as DNA, the CDR3 is TGTAGCGTTGAAGGGGAGGAGCCGTACTTC.

As to this clonotype: The conserved final phenylalanine or tryptophan is absent from the CDR3, which likely points to a read error. This chain links TRBV6-6 with TRBJ2-1; D is ambiguous. The CDR3 spans 13 residues. Trimming removed 2 bases from V and 6 bases from J, with 8 bases in between. The germline CDR1 and CDR2 sequences are MNHNY and SVGAGI (reference sequence). The CDR3 coding sequence is TGTGCCAGCAGTTACCCAGGACGCAATGAGCAGTTCATC. This codes for CASSYPGRNEQFI.

This clonotype was seen ten or more times. V gene TRBV30 combines with J gene TRBJ2-7; 8 bases map to TRBD2. This CDR3 spans 16 amino acids. CDR1 is GTSNPN and CDR2 is SVGIG in the germline V gene (reference sequence). V dropped 4 bases and J dropped 2; count of bases not matched to a gene: 13. CDR3 in amino acids: CAWKGLGGRTPYEQYF. The CDR3 coding sequence is TGTGCCTGGAAGGGCCTGGGCGGGAGGACCCCCTACGAGCAGTACTTC.

For this clonotype: One end of the junction varies from germline; a read error may be responsible. V usage is TRBV29-1 and J usage is TRBJ2-5; 11 bases are shared with TRBD1. Per the germline V gene, CDR1 is SQVTM and CDR2 is ANQGSEA. The CDR3 consists of 15 residues. DNA of the CDR3: TGCGGCGTTGAAGCGGACAGGGGGCGATCAGCGACCCAGTACTTC. Its protein is CGVEADRGRSATQYF.

The rearrangement joins TRBV6-1 to TRBJ2-1; D possibly corresponds to TRBD2 (6 bases). The CDR3 has 16 residues. V dropped 0 bases and J dropped 16 bases, with 25 bases sitting between them. CDR1 and CDR2 (germline): MNHNS, SASEGT. The CDR3 sequence is CASSEAGAEGYNDHFF. CDR3 nucleotides: TGTGCCAGCAGTGAAGCCGGAGCGGAGGGTTACAATGACCACTTCTTC.